What follows is one T cell receptor beta chain and its context. This sample stems from a study of blood T cell repertoires in COVID-19. Study-wide context: The study drew acute and convalescent COVID-19 samples from the United States, Italy and Spain. Sources were T cells, B-cell-depleted T cells, or PBMCs; the material itself was cDNA or gDNA.

This CDR3 is 15 amino acids long. J gave up 4 bases and V 1 base, and 3 bases lay outside the gene matches. CDR1 SGDLS and CDR2 YYNGEE come from the germline V gene. Method: immunoSEQ multiplex PCR; TCRdb's copy keeps in-frame clones and lacks some. Here the sample spans about 160,000 clones, approximately 91% being singletons. The TCR was taken from a middle-aged man with acute or convalescent COVID-19. This chain uses TRBV9 with TRBJ2-2, with 8 bases lining up with TRBD2. Sequenced sample: peripheral blood. The CDR3 nucleotides are TGTGCCAGCAGCGTATCGGGAGGGCCCACCGGGGAGCTGTTTTTT. Protein product: CASSVSGGPTGELFF.